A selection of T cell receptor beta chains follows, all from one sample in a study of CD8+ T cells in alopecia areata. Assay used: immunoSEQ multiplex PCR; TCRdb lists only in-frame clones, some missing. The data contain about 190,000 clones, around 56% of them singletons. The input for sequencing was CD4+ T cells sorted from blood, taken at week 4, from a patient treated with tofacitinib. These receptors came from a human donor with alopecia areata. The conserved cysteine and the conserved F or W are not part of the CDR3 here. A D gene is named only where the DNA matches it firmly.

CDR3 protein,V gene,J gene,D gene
ASSSGSYEQY,TRBV30,TRBJ2-7,TRBD2
ASSQADRSGELF,TRBV4-3,TRBJ2-2,.
ASSPAGTGPYEQY,TRBV27,TRBJ2-7,TRBD1
ASSGAGDYNEQF,TRBV7-2,TRBJ2-1,TRBD2
ASSPLGINEKLF,TRBV7-9,TRBJ1-4,.
SVVGLAGQETQY,TRBV29-1,TRBJ2-5,TRBD2
ASSQSFETQY,TRBV4-3,TRBJ2-5,.
ASSLTGEPNQPQH,TRBV5-1,TRBJ1-5,.
ASSLTHEQY,TRBV7-2,TRBJ2-7,.
ASSQTLGEQF,TRBV6-6,TRBJ2-1,.
ASSEPIKRGPGEAF,TRBV10-2,TRBJ1-1,.
AWSPGSGIGNTIY,TRBV30,TRBJ1-3,.
ASSSTGGYNEQF,TRBV27,TRBJ2-1,TRBD1
ASSLRRERYNEQF,TRBV7-2,TRBJ2-1,.
ASSPRQGTGELF,TRBV2,TRBJ2-2,TRBD1
ASSLFTGLVGGYEQY,TRBV5-6,TRBJ2-7,TRBD2
ASSRQTGADYGYT,TRBV4-3,TRBJ1-2,TRBD1
ATETGTGHEKLF,TRBV15,TRBJ1-4,.
ASSEPGAPFGGYT,TRBV25-1,TRBJ1-2,.
SVRAYEQY,TRBV20-1,TRBJ2-7,.
ACQRRSGQLNTEAF,TRBV30,TRBJ1-1,.